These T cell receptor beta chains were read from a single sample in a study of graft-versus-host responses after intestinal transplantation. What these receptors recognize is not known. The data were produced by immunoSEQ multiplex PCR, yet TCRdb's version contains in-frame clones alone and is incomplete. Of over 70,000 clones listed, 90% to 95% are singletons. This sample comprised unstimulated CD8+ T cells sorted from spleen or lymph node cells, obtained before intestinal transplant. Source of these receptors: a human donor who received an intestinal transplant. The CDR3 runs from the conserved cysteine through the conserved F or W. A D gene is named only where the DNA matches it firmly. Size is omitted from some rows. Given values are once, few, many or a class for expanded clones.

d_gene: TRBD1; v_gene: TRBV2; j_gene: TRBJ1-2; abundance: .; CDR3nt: TGTGCCACCAGGACAGGGAGTGGCTACACCTTC; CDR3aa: CATRTGSGYTF
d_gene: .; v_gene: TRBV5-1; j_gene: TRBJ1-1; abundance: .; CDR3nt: TGCGCCAGCAGCTTGGAGGGGGTTTTCTTT; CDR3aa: CASSLEGVFF
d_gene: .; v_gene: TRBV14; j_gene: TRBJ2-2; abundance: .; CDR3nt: TGTGCCAGCAGCCAAGACAGTTGGGGGAACACCGGGGAGCTGTTTTTT; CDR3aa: CASSQDSWGNTGELFF
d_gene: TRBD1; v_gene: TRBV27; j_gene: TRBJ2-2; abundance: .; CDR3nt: TGTGCCAGCAGTCGGAGGACTCAGGGGGCGAGTACCGGGGAGCTGTTTTTT; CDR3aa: CASSRRTQGASTGELFF
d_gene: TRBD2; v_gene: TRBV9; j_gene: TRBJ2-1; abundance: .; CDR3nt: TGTGCCAGCAGCCCCTCCGGGAGGACCTCGACGTACAATGAGCAGTTCTTC; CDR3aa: CASSPSGRTSTYNEQFF
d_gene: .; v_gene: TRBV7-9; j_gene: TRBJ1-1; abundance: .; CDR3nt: TGTGCCAGCAGCCATAGTGGGGGTAATGCGATAAACACTGAAGCTTTCTTT; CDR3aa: CASSHSGGNAINTEAFF
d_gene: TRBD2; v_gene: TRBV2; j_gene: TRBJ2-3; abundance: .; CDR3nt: TGTGCCAGCAGTGCTAGCGGGAGGGATCCAGATACGCAGTATTTT; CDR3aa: CASSASGRDPDTQYF
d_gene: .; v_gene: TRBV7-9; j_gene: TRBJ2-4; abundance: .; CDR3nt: TGTGCCAGCAGCCCCCCCCCACTACAGGCCTCCAAAAACATTCAGTACTTC; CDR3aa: CASSPPPLQASKNIQYF
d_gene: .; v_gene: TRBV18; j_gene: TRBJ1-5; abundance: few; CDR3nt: TGTGCCAGCTCACCAGTCGTAGGCCAGCCCCAGCATTTT; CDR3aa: CASSPVVGQPQHF
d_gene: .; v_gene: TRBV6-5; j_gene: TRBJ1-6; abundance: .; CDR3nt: TGTGCCAGCAGTTCGACAGCCTCCTATAATTCACCCCTCCACTTT; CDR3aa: CASSSTASYNSPLHF
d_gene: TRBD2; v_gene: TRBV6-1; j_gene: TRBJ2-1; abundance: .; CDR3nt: TGTGCCAGCAGTGAAGTTGTAGGGACTAGCGGGAGTTGGTACAATGAGCAGTTCTTC; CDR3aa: CASSEVVGTSGSWYNEQFF
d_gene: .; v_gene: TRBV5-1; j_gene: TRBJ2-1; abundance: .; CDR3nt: TGCGCCAGCAGCTTTTTTAGGGCCTGGTCCTACAATGAGCAGTTCTTC; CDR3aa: CASSFFRAWSYNEQFF
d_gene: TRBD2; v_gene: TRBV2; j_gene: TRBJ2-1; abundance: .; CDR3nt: TGTGCCAGCAGTGAAAGACTAGCGGGAGGGCCTGGTAATGAGCAGTTCTTC; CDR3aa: CASSERLAGGPGNEQFF
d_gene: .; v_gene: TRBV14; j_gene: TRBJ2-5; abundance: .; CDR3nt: TGTGCCAGCAGCCAAGATCGTCGGGGTGAGACCCAGTACTTC; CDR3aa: CASSQDRRGETQYF
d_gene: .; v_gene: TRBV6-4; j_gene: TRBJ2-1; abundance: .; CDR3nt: TGTGCCAGCAGTGACTCGATGGGACTTAAAAGCTCCTACAATGAGCAGTTCTTC; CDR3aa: CASSDSMGLKSSYNEQFF
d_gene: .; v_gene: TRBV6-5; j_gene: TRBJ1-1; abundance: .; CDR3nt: TGTGCCAGCAGTTACTCGGCCGGTTACACTGAAGCTTTCTTT; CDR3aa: CASSYSAGYTEAFF
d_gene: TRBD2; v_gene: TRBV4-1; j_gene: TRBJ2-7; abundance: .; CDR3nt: TGCGCCAGCAGCCAAGGACTAGCTGGAGAGACTACCTACGAGCAGTACTTC; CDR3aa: CASSQGLAGETTYEQYF
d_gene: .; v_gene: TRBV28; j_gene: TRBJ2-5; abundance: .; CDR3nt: TGTGCCAGCAGTTCTATGACAGGGGAGGGAGTAGAGACCCAGTACTTC; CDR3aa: CASSSMTGEGVETQYF
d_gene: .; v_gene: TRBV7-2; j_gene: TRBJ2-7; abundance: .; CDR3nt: TGTGCCAGCAGCGACGGACAGTTAGTAGTAGGGGGTTACGAGCAGTACTTC; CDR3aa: CASSDGQLVVGGYEQYF
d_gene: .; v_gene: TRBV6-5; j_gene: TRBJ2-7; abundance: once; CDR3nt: TGTGCCAGCAGTGGGACTCATTTCTACGAGCAGTACTTC; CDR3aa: CASSGTHFYEQYF
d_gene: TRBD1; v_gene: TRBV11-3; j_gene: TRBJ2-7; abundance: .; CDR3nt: TGTGCCAGCAGCCCCGGGACAGATCGGCAGTACTTC; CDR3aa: CASSPGTDRQYF
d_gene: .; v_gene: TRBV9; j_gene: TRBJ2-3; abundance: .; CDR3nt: TGTGCCAGCAGCGTAGGAGGAGGAAGGCTCGGCACAGATACGCAGTATTTT; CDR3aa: CASSVGGGRLGTDTQYF
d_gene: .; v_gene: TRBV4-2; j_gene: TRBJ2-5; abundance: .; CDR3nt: TGTGCCAGCAGCCAAGGCAGCACTAGAAGGTTCTCAGAGACCCAGTACTTC; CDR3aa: CASSQGSTRRFSETQYF
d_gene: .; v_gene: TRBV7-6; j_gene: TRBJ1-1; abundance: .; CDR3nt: TGTGCCAGCAGACCGGACCGGACGACAAAAGCTTTCTTT; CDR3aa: CASRPDRTTKAFF
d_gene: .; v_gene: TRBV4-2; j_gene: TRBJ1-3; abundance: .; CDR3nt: TGTGCCAGCAGCCAAGAGAGGGACTCTGGAAACACCATATATTTT; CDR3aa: CASSQERDSGNTIYF
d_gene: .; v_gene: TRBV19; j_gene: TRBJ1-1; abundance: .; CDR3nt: TGTGCCAGTACCGGGGCTCTGGCCATGAACACTGAAGCTTTCTTT; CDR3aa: CASTGALAMNTEAFF
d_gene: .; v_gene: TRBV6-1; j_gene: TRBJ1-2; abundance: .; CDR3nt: TGTGCCAGCAGGAAGGACCAGGGGCCTATCACCTTC; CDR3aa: CASRKDQGPITF
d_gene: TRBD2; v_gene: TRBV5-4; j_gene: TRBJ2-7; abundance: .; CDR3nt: TGTGCCAGCAGCCCTCAGGTGAGCGGGAGCTCCTACGAGCAGTACTTC; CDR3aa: CASSPQVSGSSYEQYF
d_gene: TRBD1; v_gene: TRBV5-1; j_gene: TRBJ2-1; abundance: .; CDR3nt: TGCGCCAGCAGCTCACTCAGGGGGCCCCAGGATGAGCAGTTCTTC; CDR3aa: CASSSLRGPQDEQFF
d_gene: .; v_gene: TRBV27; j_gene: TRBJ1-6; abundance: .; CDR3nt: TGTGCCAGCAGTTCCTACAGGAATTCACCCCTCCACTTT; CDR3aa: CASSSYRNSPLHF
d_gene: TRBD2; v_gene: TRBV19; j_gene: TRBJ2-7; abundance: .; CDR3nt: TGTGCCAGTAGTATCTGGTCTAGCGGGAGTTCTACCCGTCCCTACGAGCAGTACTTC; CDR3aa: CASSIWSSGSSTRPYEQYF
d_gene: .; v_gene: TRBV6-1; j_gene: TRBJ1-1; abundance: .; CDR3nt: TGTGCCAGCAGTGAATGGAGACAGGAAGCTTTCTTT; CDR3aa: CASSEWRQEAFF
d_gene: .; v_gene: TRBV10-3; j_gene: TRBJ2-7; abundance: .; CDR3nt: TGTGCCGTGCTCCGGGGGGCTTCCTACGAGCAGTACTTC; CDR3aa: CAVLRGASYEQYF
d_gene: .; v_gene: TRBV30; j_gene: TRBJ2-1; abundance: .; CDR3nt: TGTGCCTGGAGTGGAACTTGGTACGATGAGCAGTTCTTC; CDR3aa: CAWSGTWYDEQFF
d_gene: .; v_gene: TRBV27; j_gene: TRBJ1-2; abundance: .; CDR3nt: TGTGCCAGCAGTTTTCTTACCCTCTTGATGGGGGACTATGGCTACACCTTC; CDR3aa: CASSFLTLLMGDYGYTF
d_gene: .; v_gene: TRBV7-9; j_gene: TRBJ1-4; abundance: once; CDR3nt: TGTGCCAGCAGCTTAGGGGCAACTAATGAAAAACTGTTTTTT; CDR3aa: CASSLGATNEKLFF
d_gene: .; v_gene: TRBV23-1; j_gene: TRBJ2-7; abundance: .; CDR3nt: TGCGCCAGCGGAAGGAGGACCTCGGTGAGGGAGCAGTACTTC; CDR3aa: CASGRRTSVREQYF
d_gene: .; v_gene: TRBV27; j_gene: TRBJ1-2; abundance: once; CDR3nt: TGTGCCAGCACCGACGGGTCTCGCTATGGCTACACCTTC; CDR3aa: CASTDGSRYGYTF
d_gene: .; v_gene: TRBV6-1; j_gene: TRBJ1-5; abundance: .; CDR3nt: TGTGCCAGCAGTGACTTGAGGACAGTCAATCAGCCCCAGCATTTT; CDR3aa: CASSDLRTVNQPQHF
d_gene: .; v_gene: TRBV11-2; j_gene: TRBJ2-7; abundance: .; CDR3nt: TGTGCCAGCACCCCTACAGACTACGAGCAGTACTTC; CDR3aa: CASTPTDYEQYF
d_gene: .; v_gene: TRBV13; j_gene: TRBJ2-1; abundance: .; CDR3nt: TGTGCCAGCAGCTTAGGCCCCAGTACCAAAGACAATGAGCAGTTCTTC; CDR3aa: CASSLGPSTKDNEQFF
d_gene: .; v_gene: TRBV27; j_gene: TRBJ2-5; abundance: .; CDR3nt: TGTGCCAGCAGTTGGAGGGGTCAAGAGACCCAGTACTTC; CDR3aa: CASSWRGQETQYF
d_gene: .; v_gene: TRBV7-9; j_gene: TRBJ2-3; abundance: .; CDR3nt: TGTGCCAGCAGCTTAGATTTTCGGGAGTTCGGCACAGATACGCAGTATTTT; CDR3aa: CASSLDFREFGTDTQYF
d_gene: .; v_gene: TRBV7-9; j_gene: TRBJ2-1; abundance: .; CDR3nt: TGTGCCAGCAGCTTAGCCCTTAGCGATGAGCAGTTCTTC; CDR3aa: CASSLALSDEQFF
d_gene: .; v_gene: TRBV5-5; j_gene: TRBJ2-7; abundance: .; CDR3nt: TGTGCCAGCAGCCCCCCAGGTGTTGCCTACGAGCAGTACTTC; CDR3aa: CASSPPGVAYEQYF
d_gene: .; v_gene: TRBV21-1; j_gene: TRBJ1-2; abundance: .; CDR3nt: TGTGCCAGCAGCCCTCAGACAGGGGGCTTCTATGGCTACACCTTC; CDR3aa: CASSPQTGGFYGYTF
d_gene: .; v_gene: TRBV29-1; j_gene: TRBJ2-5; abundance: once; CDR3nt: TGCAGCGTTGGAGGGGGGGCCCAAGAGACCCAGTACTTC; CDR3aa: CSVGGGAQETQYF
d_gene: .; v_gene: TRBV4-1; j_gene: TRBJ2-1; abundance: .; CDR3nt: TGCGCCAGCAGCCAAGATGCATGGGACAATGAGCAGTTCTTC; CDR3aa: CASSQDAWDNEQFF
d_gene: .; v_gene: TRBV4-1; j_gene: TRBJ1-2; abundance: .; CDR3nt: TGCGCCAGCAGCCTAGAGCCGGGACACCTCGCCTCCTCCTATGGCTACACCTTC; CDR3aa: CASSLEPGHLASSYGYTF
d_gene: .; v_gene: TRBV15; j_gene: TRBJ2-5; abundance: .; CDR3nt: TGTGCCACCAGCAGAGGGGGTGAAGAGACCCAGTACTTC; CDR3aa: CATSRGGEETQYF